This entry concerns a single T cell receptor beta chain. Its antigen is not identified. The length of the CDR3 is 16 residues. The germline gives CDR1 LNHNV, CDR2 YYDKDF (reference sequence). V was cut by 1 base and J by 0 bases, with 10 bases left in between. TCRdb's copy holds only in-frame clones and misses some; the assay was immunoSEQ multiplex PCR. Of about 2.3 million clones in the sample, more than 85% are singletons; the top ten hold 0.39%. This sample is part of a study of shared clonotypes between healthy human individuals. Turning to the study itself: The plates for each donor numbered three CD4 naive, three CD4 memory, two CD8 naive and one CD8 memory. Overall study findings and caveats: Sharing across a handful of donors was seen in around 5% of naive CD4 clonotypes. Relative to memory subsets, naive subsets generally showed larger estimated richness. The generation probabilities recorded for non-shared clonotypes fell below those of clonotypes shared by all four donors.

The sequence came from a man between 18 and 29 years old in good health. Some clones in this sample may be carry-over from other donors' samples. Sequences were obtained from naive CD4+ T cells from PBMCs. Subset specified: CD45RA+ positively selected. The rearrangement links TRBV15 to TRBJ1-3; D is undetermined. The CDR3 bases are TGTGCCACCAGCAGAGTTATGGGTTCCTCTGGAAACACCATATATTTT. It is translated as CATSRVMGSSGNTIYF.